The sample holds one count of the clone carrying this T cell receptor beta chain. The DNA is left out, because the CDR3 cannot be placed on it with certainty; the CDR3 is given as TCRdb lists it. This sample was included in a study of blood T cell repertoires in COVID-19. The CDR3 extends over 22 residues, inclusive of both ends. In the original workflow: Using reference gene primer amplification, nucleated cell counts were estimated. Measured with immunoSEQ multiplex PCR; TCRdb has only the in-frame clones, and not every one. V and J calls and clone size are those listed in that table; D and trimming were worked out from the DNA. The table shows about 480,000 clones, with approximately 87% occurring only once.

The sequenced material came from PBMCs or T cells enriched from blood (not recorded which). The origin of this receptor is a middle-aged woman who had recovered from COVID-19. This chain joins TRBV21-1 and TRBJ2-1; the tabulated D call, TRBD2, remains unverified against the DNA. TRBV21-1 is deemed a pseudogene. The CDR3 loop reads CASSPSDWGRGTSAISYNEQFF.